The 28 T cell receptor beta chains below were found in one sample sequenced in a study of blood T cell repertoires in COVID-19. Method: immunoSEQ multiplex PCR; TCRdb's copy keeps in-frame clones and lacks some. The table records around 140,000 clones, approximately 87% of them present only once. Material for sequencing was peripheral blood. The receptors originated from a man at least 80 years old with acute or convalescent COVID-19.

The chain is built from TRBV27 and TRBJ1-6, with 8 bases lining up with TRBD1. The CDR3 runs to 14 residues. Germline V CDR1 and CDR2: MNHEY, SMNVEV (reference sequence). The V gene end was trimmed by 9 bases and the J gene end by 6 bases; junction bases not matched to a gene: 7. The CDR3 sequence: CASQGAGGNSPLHF. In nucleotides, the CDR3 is TGTGCCAGTCAGGGGGCAGGTGGTAATTCACCCCTCCACTTT.

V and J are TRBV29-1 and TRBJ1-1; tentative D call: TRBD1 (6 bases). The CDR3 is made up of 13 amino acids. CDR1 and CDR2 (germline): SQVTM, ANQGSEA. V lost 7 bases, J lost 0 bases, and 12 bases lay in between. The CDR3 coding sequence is TGCAGCGCCCGGACAGCCATGAACACTGAAGCTTTCTTT. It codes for CSARTAMNTEAFF.

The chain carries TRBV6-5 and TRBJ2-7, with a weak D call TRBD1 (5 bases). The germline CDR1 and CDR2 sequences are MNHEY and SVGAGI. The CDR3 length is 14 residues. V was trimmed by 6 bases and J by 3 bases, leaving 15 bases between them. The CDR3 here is CASSPSQGGYEQYF. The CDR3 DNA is TGTGCCAGCAGCCCCTCCCAGGGCGGCTACGAGCAGTACTTC.

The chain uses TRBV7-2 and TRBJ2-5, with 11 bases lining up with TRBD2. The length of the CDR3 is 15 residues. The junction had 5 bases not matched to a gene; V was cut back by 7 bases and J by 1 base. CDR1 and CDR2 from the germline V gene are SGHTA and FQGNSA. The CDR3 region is CASTSGGTTQETQYF. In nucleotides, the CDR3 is TGTGCCAGCACTAGCGGGGGGACCACCCAAGAGACCCAGTACTTC.

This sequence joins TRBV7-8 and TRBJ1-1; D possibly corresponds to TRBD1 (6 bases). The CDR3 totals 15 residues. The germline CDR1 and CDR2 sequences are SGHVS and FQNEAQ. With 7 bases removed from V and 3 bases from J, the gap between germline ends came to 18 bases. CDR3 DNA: TGTGCCAGCACCCCACAAGGGGGGGCGTACACTGAAGCTTTCTTT. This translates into CASTPQGGAYTEAFF.

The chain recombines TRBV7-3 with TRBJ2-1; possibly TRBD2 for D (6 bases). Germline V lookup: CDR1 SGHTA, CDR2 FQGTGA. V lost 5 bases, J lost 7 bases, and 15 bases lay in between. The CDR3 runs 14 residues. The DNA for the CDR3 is TGTGCCAGCAGCCCTCTGGGTCGGGAGAATGAGCAGTTCTTC. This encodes CASSPLGRENEQFF. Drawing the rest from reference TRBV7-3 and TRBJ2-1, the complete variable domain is GAGVSQTPSNKVTEKGKYVELRCDPISGHTALYWYRQSLGQGPEFLIYFQGTGAADDSGLPNDRFFAVRPEGSVSTLKIQRTERGDSAVYLCASSPLGRENEQFFGPGTRLTVL.

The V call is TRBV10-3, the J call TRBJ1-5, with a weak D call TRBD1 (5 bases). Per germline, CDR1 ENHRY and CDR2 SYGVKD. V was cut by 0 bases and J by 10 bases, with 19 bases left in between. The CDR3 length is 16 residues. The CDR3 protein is CAISESPGDAGVPQHF. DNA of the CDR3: TGTGCCATCAGTGAGTCCCCGGGAGACGCGGGGGTTCCCCAGCATTTT.

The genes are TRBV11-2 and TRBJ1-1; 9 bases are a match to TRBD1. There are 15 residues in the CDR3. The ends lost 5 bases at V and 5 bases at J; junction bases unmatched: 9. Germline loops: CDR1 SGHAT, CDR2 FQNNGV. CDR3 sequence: CASSPGGDRVTEAFF. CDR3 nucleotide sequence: TGTGCCAGCAGCCCAGGGGGGGACAGGGTTACTGAAGCTTTCTTT.

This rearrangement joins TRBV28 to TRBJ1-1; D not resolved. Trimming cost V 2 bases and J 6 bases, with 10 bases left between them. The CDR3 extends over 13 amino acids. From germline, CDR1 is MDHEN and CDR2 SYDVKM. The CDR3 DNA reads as TGTGCCAGCAGTTTAAGGTACCAGGCTGAAGCTTTCTTT. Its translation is CASSLRYQAEAFF.

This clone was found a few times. CDR3 protein: CASSIVGRTSSYNEQFF. The CDR3 DNA reads as TGTGCCAGTAGTATAGTCGGCAGGACAAGCTCCTACAATGAGCAGTTCTTC. This chain links TRBV19 with TRBJ2-1, with D perhaps matching TRBD1 (5 bases). The germline gives CDR1 LNHDA, CDR2 SQIVND (reference sequence). CDR3 size: 17 residues. V dropped 1 base and J dropped 0 bases, with 13 bases sitting between them.

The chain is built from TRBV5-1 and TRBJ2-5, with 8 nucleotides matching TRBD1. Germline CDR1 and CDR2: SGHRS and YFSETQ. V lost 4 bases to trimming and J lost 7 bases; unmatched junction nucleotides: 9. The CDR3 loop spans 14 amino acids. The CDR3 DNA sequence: TGCGCCAGCAGCAGGGACAGGCTAATGGGGACCCAGTACTTC. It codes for CASSRDRLMGTQYF.

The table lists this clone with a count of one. CDR3 amino acids: CASSDRQTNTEAFF. In nucleotides, the CDR3 is TGTGCCAGCAGCGATAGACAGACAAACACTGAAGCTTTCTTT. V gene TRBV9 combines with J gene TRBJ1-1; D perhaps matches TRBD1 (5 bases). Per germline, CDR1 SGDLS and CDR2 YYNGEE. This CDR3 has 14 residues. Trimming removed 3 bases at V and 2 bases at J, with 11 bases between. The full variable domain, with the rest looked up from reference TRBV9 and TRBJ1-1, is DSGVTQTPKHLITATGQRVTLRCSPRSGDLSVYWYQQSLDQGLQFLIQYYNGEERAKGNILERFSAQQFPDLHSELNLSSLELGDSALYFCASSDRQTNTEAFFGQGTRLTVV.

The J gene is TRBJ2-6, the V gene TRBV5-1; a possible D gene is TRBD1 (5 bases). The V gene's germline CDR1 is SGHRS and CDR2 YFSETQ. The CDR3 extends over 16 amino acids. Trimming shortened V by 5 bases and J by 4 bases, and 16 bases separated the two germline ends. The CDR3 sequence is CASRETVLAGANVLTF. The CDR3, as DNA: TGCGCCAGCAGGGAGACAGTTTTGGCGGGGGCCAACGTCCTGACTTTC.

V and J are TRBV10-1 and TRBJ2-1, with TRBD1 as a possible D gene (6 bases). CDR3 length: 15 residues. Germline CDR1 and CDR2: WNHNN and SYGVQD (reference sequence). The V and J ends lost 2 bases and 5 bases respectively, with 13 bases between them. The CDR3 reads CASSERGYPNNEQFF. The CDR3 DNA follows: TGCGCCAGCAGTGAGAGGGGGTACCCGAACAATGAGCAGTTCTTC.

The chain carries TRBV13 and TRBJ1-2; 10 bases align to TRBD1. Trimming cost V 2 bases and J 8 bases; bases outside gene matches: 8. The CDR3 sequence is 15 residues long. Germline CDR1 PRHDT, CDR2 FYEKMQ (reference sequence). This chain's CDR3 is CASSLLGTGDRGYTF. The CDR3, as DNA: TGTGCCAGCAGCTTACTCGGGACAGGGGATCGGGGCTACACCTTC.

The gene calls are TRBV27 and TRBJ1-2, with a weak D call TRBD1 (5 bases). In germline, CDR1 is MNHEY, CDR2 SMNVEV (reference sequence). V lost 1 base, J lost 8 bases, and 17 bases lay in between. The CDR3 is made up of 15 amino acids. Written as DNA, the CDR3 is TGTGCCAGCAGTTTATTGGGTATGGGGGGTGACGGCTACACCTTC. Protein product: CASSLLGMGGDGYTF.

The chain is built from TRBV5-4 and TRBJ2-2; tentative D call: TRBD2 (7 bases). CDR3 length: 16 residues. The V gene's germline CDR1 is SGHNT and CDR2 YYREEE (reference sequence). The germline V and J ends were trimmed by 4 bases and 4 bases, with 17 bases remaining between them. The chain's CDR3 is CASSASAGAPTGELFF. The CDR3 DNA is TGTGCCAGCAGCGCCTCGGCGGGGGCCCCCACCGGGGAGCTGTTTTTT.

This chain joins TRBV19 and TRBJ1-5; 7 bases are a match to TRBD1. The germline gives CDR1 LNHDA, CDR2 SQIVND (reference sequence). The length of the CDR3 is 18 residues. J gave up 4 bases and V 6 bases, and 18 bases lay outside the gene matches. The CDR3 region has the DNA TGTGCCAGTAGCAAATGGGCCGGGACAGCGGATCGGAATCAGCCCCAGCATTTT. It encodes CASSKWAGTADRNQPQHF.

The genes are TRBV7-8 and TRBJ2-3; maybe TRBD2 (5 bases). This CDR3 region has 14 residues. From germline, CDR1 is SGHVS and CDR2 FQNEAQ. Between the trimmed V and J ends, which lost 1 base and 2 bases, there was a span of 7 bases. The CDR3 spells CASSLGGLTDTQYF. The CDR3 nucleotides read TGTGCCAGCAGCTTAGGAGGGCTCACAGATACGCAGTATTTT.

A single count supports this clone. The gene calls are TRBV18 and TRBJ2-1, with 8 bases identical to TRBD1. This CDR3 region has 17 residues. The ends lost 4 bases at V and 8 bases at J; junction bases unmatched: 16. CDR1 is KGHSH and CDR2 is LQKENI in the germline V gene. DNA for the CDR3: TGTGCCAGCTCACTACACGCCCCCCTGGACAGGGCTCATGAGCAGTTCTTC. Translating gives CASSLHAPLDRAHEQFF.

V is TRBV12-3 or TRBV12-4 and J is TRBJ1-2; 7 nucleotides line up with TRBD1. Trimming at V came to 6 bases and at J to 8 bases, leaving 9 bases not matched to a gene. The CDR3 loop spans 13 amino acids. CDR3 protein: CASSPDRAGGYTF. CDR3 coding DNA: TGTGCCAGCAGCCCAGACAGGGCGGGGGGCTACACCTTC.

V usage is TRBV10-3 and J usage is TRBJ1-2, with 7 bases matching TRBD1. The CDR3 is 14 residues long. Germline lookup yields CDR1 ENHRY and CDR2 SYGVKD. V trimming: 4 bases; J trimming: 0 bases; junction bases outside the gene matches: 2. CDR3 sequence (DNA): TGTGCCATCAGTGGGCAGGGGGCTAACTATGGCTACACCTTC. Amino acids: CAISGQGANYGYTF.

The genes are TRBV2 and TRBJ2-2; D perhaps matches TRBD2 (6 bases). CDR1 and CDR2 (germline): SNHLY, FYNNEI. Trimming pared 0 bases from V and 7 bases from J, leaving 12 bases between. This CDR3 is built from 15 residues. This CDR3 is CASSEALAGIGELFF. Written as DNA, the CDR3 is TGTGCCAGCAGTGAAGCGCTTGCGGGGATCGGGGAGCTGTTTTTT.

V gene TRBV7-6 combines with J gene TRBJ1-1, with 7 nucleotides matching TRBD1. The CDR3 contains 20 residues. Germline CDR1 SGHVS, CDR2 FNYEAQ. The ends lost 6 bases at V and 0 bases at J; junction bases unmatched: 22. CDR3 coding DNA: TGTGCCAGCAGTCGAGTGGGCCTGGCGGCAGGGGGGAGGATGAACACTGAAGCTTTCTTT. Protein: CASSRVGLAAGGRMNTEAFF. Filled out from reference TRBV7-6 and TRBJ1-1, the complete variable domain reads GAGVSQSPRYKVTKRGQDVALRCDPISGHVSLYWYRQALGQGPEFLTYFNYEAQQDKSGLPNDRFSAERPEGSISTLTIQRTEQRDSAMYRCASSRVGLAAGGRMNTEAFFGQGTRLTVV.

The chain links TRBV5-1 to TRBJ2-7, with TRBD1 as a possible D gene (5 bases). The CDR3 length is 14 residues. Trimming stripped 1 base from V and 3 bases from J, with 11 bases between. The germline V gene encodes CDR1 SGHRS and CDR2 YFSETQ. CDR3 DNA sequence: TGCGCCAGCAGCTTGTCTAGAAGGGGCTACGAGCAGTACTTC. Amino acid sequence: CASSLSRRGYEQYF.

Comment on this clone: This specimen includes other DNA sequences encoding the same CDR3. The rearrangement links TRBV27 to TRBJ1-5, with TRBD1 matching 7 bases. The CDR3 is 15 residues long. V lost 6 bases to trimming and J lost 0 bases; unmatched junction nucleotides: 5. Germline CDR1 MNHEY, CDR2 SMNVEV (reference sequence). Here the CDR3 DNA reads TGTGCCAGCAGACCGGGACAGCTTAGCAATCAGCCCCAGCATTTT. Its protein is CASRPGQLSNQPQHF.

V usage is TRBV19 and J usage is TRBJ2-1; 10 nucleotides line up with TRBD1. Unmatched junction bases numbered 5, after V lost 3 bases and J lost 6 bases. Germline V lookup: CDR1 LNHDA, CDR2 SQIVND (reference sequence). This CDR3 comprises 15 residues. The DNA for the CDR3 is TGTGCCAGTAGTATCAGACAGGGGGCGAGCAATGAGCAGTTCTTC. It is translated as CASSIRQGASNEQFF.

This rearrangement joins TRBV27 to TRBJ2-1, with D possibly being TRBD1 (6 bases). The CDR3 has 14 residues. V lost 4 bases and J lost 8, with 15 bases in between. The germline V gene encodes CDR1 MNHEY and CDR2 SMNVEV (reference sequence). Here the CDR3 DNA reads TGTGCCAGCAGTTCTAGACAGGTTTTCCATGAGCAGTTCTTC. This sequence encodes CASSSRQVFHEQFF.